What follows describes a single TCR beta chain. CDR3 length equals 14 residues. Trimming removed 7 bases from V and 1 base from J, with 10 bases in between. The germline V gene has CDR1 MNHNS and CDR2 SASEGT. Repertoires were generated with immunoSEQ multiplex PCR, while TCRdb's copy carries only in-frame clones and drops some. The sample contains 99,000 or so clones, about 91% of which appear only once. The data were taken from a study of OX40 agonist ivuxolimab in advanced cancers. The rearrangement joins TRBV6-1 to TRBJ2-2; D is undetermined. This TCR came from an adult with an advanced solid tumor such as melanoma, head and neck, liver or kidney cancer. Sequencing used CD4+ or CD8+ T cells sorted from blood, obtained in a trial of the OX40 agonist ivuxolimab. The DNA for the CDR3 is TGTGCCAGCAAAGAACAGTTGAACACCGGGGAGCTGTTTTTT. This codes for CASKEQLNTGELFF.